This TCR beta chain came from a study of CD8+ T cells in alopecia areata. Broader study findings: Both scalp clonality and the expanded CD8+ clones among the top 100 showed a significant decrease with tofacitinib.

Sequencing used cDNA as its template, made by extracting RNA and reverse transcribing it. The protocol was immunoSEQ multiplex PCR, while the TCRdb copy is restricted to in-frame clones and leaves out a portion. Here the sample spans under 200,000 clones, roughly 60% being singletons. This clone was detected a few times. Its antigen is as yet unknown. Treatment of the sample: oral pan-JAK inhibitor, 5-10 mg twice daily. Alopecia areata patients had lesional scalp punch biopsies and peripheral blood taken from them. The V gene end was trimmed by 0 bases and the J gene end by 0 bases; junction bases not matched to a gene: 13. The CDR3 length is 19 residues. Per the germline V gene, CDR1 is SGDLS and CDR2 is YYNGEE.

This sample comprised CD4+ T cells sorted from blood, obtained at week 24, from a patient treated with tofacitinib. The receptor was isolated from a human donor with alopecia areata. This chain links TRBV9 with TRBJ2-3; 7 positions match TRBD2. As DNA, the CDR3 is TGTGCCAGCAGCGTAGGGGTCGACGGGGGGTCTCGTAGCACAGATACGCAGTATTTT. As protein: CASSVGVDGGSRSTDTQYF.